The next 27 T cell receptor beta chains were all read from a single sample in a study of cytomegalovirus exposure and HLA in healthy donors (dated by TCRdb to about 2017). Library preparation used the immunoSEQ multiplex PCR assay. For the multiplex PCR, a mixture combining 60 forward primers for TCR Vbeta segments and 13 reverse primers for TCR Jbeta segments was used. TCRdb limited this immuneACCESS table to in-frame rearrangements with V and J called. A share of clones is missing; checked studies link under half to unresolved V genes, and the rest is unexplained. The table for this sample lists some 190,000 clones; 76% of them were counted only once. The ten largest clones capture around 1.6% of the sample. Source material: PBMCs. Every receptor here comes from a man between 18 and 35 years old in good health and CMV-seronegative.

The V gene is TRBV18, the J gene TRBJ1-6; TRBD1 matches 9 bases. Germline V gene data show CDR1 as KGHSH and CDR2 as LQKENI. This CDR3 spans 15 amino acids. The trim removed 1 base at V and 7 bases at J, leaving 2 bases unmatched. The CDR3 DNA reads TGTGCCAGCTCACCACTCGGACAGGGGAATTCACCCCTCCACTTT. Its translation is CASSPLGQGNSPLHF.

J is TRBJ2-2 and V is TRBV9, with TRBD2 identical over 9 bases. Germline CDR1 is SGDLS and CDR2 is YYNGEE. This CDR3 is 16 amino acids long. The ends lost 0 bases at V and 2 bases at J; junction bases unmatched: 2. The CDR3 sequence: CASSVATSGNTGELFF. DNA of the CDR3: TGTGCCAGCAGCGTAGCGACTAGCGGTAACACCGGGGAGCTGTTTTTT.

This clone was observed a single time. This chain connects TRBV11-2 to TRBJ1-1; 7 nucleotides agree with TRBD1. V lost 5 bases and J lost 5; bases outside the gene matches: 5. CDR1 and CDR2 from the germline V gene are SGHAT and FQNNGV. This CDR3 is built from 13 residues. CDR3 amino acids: CASSTPTGTEAFF. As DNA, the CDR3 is TGTGCCAGCAGCACCCCGACAGGGACTGAAGCTTTCTTT.

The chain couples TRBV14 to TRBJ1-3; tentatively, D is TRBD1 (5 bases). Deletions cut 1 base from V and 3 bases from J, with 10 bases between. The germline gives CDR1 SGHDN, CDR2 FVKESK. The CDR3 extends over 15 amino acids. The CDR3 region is CASSQVGVDGNTIYF. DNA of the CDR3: TGTGCCAGCAGCCAAGTAGGGGTGGATGGAAACACCATATATTTT.

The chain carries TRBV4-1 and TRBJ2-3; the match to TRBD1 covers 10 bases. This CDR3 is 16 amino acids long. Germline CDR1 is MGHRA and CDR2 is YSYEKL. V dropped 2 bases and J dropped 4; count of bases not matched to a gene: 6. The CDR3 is CASSQLWDRGADTQYF. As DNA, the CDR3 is TGCGCCAGCAGCCAACTATGGGACAGGGGCGCAGATACGCAGTATTTT.

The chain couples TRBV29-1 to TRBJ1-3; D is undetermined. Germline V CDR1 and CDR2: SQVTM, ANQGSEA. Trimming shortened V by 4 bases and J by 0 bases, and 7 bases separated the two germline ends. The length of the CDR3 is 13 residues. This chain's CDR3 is CSVGTTSGNTIYF. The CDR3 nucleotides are TGCAGCGTTGGGACTACCTCTGGAAACACCATATATTTT.

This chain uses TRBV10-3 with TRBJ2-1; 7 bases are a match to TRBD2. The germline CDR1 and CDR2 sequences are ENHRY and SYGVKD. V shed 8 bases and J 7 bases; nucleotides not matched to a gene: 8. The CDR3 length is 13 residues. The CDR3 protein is CAIRREPANEQFF. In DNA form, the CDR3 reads TGTGCCATCCGGCGGGAGCCGGCGAATGAGCAGTTCTTC.

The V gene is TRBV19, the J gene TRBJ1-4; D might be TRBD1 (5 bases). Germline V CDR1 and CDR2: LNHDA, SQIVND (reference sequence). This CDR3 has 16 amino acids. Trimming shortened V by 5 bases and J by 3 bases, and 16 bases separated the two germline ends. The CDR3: CASSRARGFSNEKLFF. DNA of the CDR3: TGTGCCAGTAGTCGGGCCCGGGGGTTTTCTAATGAAAAACTGTTTTTT.

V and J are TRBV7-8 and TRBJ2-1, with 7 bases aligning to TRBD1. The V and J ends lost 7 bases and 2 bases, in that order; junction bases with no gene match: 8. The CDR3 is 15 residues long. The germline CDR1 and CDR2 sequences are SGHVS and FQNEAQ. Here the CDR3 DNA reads TGTGCCAGCACCGGGACAGAGAAACCCTACAATGAGCAGTTCTTC. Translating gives CASTGTEKPYNEQFF.

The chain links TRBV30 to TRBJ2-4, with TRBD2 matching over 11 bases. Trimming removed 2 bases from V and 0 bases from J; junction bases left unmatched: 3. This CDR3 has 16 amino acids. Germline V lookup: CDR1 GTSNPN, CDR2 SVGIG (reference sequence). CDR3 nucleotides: TGTGCCTGGAGTTTAGCGGGGGGGCCAGCCAAAAACATTCAGTACTTC. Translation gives CAWSLAGGPAKNIQYF.

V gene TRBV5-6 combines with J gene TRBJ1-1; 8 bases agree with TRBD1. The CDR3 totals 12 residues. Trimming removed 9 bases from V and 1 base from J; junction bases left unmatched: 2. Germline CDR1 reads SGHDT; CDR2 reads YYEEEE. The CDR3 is CAIGTGNTEAFF. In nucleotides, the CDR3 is TGTGCCATCGGGACAGGGAACACTGAAGCTTTCTTT.

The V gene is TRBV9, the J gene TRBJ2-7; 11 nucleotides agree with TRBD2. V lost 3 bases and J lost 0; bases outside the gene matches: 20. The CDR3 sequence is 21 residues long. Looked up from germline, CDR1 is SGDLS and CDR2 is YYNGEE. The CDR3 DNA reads TGTGCCAGCAGCGCAGGGACCTTAACCGGGACTAGCGGTTCCAGCTCCTACGAGCAGTACTTC. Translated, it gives CASSAGTLTGTSGSSSYEQYF.

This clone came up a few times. The CDR3 loop is CASSLLMIGQGAGEQYF. The DNA of the CDR3 is TGTGCCAGCAGCTTGTTGATGATCGGACAGGGGGCTGGGGAGCAGTACTTC. This chain links TRBV5-5 with TRBJ2-7; 11 bases match TRBD1. Germline values: CDR1 SGHKS, CDR2 YYEKEE (reference sequence). V dropped 1 base and J dropped 7; count of bases not matched to a gene: 13. The CDR3 covers 17 residues. The full variable domain, its missing parts supplied by reference TRBV5-5 and TRBJ2-7, is DAGVTQSPTHLIKTRGQQVTLRCSPISGHKSVSWYQQVLGQGPQFIFQYYEKEERGRGNFPDRFSARQFPNYSSELNVNALLLGDSALYLCASSLLMIGQGAGEQYFGPGTRLTVT.

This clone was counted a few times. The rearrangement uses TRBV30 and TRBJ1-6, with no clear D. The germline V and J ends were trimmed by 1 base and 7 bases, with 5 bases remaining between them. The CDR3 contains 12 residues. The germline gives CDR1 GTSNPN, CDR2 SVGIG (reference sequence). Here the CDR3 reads CAWSDSNSPLHF. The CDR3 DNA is TGTGCCTGGAGTGACAGCAATTCACCCCTCCACTTT.

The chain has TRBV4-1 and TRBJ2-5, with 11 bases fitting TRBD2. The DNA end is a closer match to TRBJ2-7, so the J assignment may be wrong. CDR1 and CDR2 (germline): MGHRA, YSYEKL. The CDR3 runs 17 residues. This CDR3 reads CASSQGLAGLNPYEQYF. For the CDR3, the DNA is TGCGCCAGCAGCCAAGGACTAGCGGGACTAAATCCCTACGAGCAGTACTTC.

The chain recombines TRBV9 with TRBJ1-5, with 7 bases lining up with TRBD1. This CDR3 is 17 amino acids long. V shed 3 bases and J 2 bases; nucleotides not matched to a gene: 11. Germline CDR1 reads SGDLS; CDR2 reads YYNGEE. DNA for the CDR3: TGTGCCAGCAGCGCGAAACGACAGGGTGGGGGCAATCAGCCCCAGCATTTT. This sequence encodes CASSAKRQGGGNQPQHF.

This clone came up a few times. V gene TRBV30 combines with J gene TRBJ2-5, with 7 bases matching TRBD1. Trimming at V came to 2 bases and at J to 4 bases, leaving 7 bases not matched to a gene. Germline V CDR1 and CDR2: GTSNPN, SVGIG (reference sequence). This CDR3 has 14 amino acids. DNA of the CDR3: TGTGCCTGGAGTAGCGAGGGGGCCGGAGAGACCCAGTACTTC. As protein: CAWSSEGAGETQYF. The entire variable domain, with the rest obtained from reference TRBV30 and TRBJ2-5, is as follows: SQTIHQWPATLVQPVGSPLSLECTVEGTSNPNLYWYRQAAGRGLQLLFYSVGIGQISSEVPQNLSASRPQDRQFILSSKKLLLSDSGFYLCAWSSEGAGETQYFGPGTRLLVL.

DNA of the CDR3: TGTGCCAGCAGCGCGTCAGGGAATTCACCCCTCCACTTT. Its translation: CASSASGNSPLHF. The V call is TRBV7-9, the J call TRBJ1-6; tentative D call: TRBD1 (5 bases). The length of the CDR3 is 13 residues. Germline V gene data show CDR1 as SEHNR and CDR2 as FQNEAQ (reference sequence). V was pared by 5 bases and J by 7 bases, with 9 bases between.

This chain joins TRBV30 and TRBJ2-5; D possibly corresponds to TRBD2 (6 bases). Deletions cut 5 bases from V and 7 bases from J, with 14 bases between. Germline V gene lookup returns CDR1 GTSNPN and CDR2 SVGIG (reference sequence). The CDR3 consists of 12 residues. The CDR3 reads CAWGDFLGTQYF. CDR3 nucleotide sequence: TGTGCCTGGGGGGACTTTCTAGGGACCCAGTACTTC.

The CDR3 here is CASSFGSSGNTIYF. For the CDR3, the DNA is TGTGCCAGCAGCTTCGGGAGCTCTGGAAACACCATATATTTT. The chain links TRBV7-3 to TRBJ1-3; no reliable D call. The CDR3 length is 14 residues. The ends were cut back, 3 bases at V and 0 bases at J, with 6 bases in the middle. Per germline, CDR1 SGHTA and CDR2 FQGTGA.

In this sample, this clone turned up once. This CDR3 is CAWATSGVETQYF. The CDR3 bases are TGTGCCTGGGCTACTAGCGGGGTTGAGACCCAGTACTTC. The J gene is TRBJ2-5, the V gene TRBV30; 10 bases are shared with TRBD2. CDR1 and CDR2 (germline): GTSNPN, SVGIG (reference sequence). The CDR3 covers 13 residues. V shed 5 bases and J 5 bases; nucleotides not matched to a gene: 5.

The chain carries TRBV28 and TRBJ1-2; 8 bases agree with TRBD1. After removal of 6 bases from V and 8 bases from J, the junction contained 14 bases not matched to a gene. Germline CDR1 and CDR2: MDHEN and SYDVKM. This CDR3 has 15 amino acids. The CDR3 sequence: CASSVAGVRGQGYTF. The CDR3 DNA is TGTGCCAGCAGCGTAGCCGGAGTCAGGGGGCAGGGCTACACCTTC.

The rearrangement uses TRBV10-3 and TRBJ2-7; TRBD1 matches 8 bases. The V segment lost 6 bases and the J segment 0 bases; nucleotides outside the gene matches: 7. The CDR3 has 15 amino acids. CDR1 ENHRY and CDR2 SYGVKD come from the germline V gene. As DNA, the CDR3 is TGTGCCATCAGCCCGGGACAGGCGAGCTCCTACGAGCAGTACTTC. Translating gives CAISPGQASSYEQYF.

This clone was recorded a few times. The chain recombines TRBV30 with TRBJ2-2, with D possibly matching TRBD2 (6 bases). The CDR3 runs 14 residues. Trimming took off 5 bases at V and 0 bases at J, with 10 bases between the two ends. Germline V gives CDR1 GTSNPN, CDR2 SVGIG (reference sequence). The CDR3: CAWSTGANTGELFF. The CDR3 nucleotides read TGTGCCTGGTCGACGGGAGCGAACACCGGGGAGCTGTTTTTT.

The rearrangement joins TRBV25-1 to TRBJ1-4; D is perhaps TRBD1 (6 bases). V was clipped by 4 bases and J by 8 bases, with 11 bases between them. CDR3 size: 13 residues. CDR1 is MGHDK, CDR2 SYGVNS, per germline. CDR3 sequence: CASSVPGAEKLFF. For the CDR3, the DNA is TGTGCCAGCAGTGTCCCAGGGGCGGAAAAACTGTTTTTT.

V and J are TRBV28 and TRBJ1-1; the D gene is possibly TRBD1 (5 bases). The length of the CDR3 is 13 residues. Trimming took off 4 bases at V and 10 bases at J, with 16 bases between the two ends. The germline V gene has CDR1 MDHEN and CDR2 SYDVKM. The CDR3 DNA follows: TGTGCCAGCAGTTGGGGGTTTGGGGGGTTAGCTTTCTTT. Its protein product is CASSWGFGGLAFF.

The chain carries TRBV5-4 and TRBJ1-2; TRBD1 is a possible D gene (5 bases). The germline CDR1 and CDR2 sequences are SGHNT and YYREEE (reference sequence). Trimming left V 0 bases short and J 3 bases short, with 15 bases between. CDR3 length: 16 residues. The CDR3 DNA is TGTGCCAGCAGCTTGGATCGGGGGTGGTTGGACTATGGCTACACCTTC. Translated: CASSLDRGWLDYGYTF.